The source of this T cell receptor (beta chain) is a study of regulatory T cells in long-lasting Graves disease. Time point given: newly diagnosed GD, antithyroid drugs for less than 3 months. With RNA extracted from PBMCs as input, the TCR library was made. The guidelines of the American Thyroid Association were the basis for diagnosing Graves' disease. With iRepertoire HTBI primers and Arm-PCR of CDR3 regions, TCR beta libraries were built. TCRdb passed the multiplex PCR reads through MiXCR, listing each CDR3 protein once. The repertoire has about 380,000 distinct CDR3 sequences, 15% to 19% of them found once; the top ten carry 22%. As to this clonotype: Its antigen is still unknown. One end of the junction fails to match germline, which may point to a read error.

Study conclusions and caveats: The sample size was small, and this may have reduced accuracy.

This CDR3 has 15 amino acids. CDR1 and CDR2 from the germline V gene are GTSNPN and SVGIG (reference sequence). Sequencing used peripheral blood mononuclear cells (PBMCs), obtained at new diagnosis, from a patient treated with antithyroid drugs. The sequence derives from a female donor with Graves disease. V is TRBV30 and J is TRBJ2-7, with unresolved D. CDR3 nucleotide sequence: TGTGCCTGGAGTCTGTCGGTGGGTGTCTCCTGCGAGCAGTACTTC. Translating gives CAWSLSVGVSCEQYF.